Shown below are 18 T cell receptor beta chains from a single sample sequenced in a study of shared clonotypes between healthy human individuals. The protocol was immunoSEQ multiplex PCR, while the TCRdb copy is restricted to in-frame clones and leaves out a portion. The sample has roughly 1.5 million clones; about 98% are singletons. The sequencing input was naive CD4+ T cells sorted from blood. The subset is: CD45RA+ positively selected. These receptors were taken from a man aged 25 to 40 in good health.

The J gene is TRBJ2-1, the V gene TRBV19; tentative D call: TRBD1 (5 bases). The CDR3 contains 14 residues. Per the germline V gene, CDR1 is LNHDA and CDR2 is SQIVND (reference sequence). Trimming removed 3 bases at V and 5 bases at J, with 11 bases between. CDR3 sequence reads: CASSMNQGHNEQFF. For the CDR3, the DNA is TGTGCCAGTAGTATGAACCAGGGCCACAATGAGCAGTTCTTC.

The chain has TRBV7-2 and TRBJ2-3; TRBD2 matches at 7 bases. Germline trimming cut 4 bases from V and 2 bases from J; bases unmatched to any gene: 6. The CDR3 is 15 amino acids. In germline, CDR1 is SGHTA, CDR2 FQGNSA. CDR3 nucleotide sequence: TGTGCCAGCAGCTCCCAAGCGGGGCTCACAGATACGCAGTATTTT. Translating gives CASSSQAGLTDTQYF.

The rearrangement joins TRBV28 to TRBJ2-7; 11 nucleotides match TRBD1. Looked up from germline, CDR1 is MDHEN and CDR2 is SYDVKM. This CDR3 spans 17 amino acids. Unmatched junction bases numbered 9, after V lost 2 bases and J lost 3 bases. The CDR3 sequence is CASSLRDRGGFGYEQYF. CDR3 DNA: TGTGCCAGCAGTTTAAGGGACAGGGGGGGGTTTGGCTACGAGCAGTACTTC.

The chain combines TRBV7-2 with TRBJ2-5; 7 bases line up with TRBD2. CDR3 length: 13 residues. CDR1 is SGHTA and CDR2 is FQGNSA in the germline V gene. V lost 4 bases and J lost 3; bases outside the gene matches: 2. DNA for the CDR3: TGTGCCAGCAGCTGGGACTACGAAGAGACCCAGTACTTC. Its translation: CASSWDYEETQYF.

The V call is TRBV18, the J call TRBJ2-4; maybe TRBD1 (5 bases). V lost 2 bases and J 0 bases, leaving 11 bases between the germline ends. The CDR3 is made up of 16 amino acids. The germline V gene encodes CDR1 KGHSH and CDR2 LQKENI. CDR3 nucleotides: TGTGCCAGCTCACCAGACAGTGGGGTAGCCAAAAACATTCAGTACTTC. Translation gives CASSPDSGVAKNIQYF.

The V and J genes are TRBV18 and TRBJ1-1, with a tentative D call TRBD1 (5 bases). V was cut by 0 bases and J by 0 bases, with 8 bases left in between. This CDR3 region has 15 residues. Germline assignment: CDR1 KGHSH and CDR2 LQKENI. The CDR3 bases are TGTGCCAGCTCACCACCCAGGGTAATGAACACTGAAGCTTTCTTT. Encoded protein: CASSPPRVMNTEAFF.

The chain has TRBV5-6 and TRBJ2-5; 7 positions agree with TRBD2. Germline CDR1 and CDR2: SGHDT and YYEEEE. V dropped 4 bases and J dropped 3; count of bases not matched to a gene: 6. The CDR3 sequence is 14 residues long. For the CDR3, the DNA is TGTGCCAGCAGCAAGACTAGCTTAAAAGAGACCCAGTACTTC. It translates to CASSKTSLKETQYF.

The V gene is TRBV20-1, the J gene TRBJ2-3, with D possibly being TRBD1 (5 bases). Germline-derived CDR1 and CDR2 are DFQATT and SNEGSKA (reference sequence). This CDR3 comprises 10 residues. Deletions cut 7 bases from V and 3 bases from J, with 5 bases between. The CDR3 region has the DNA TGCAGTGAGGGGACAGATACGCAGTATTTT. Its translation is CSEGTDTQYF.

J is TRBJ2-7 and V is TRBV9; D possibly matches TRBD1 or TRBD2 (5 bases each). The CDR3 totals 13 residues. Looked up from germline, CDR1 is SGDLS and CDR2 is YYNGEE. With 7 bases removed from V and 1 base from J, the gap between germline ends came to 12 bases. CDR3 in DNA: TGTGCCAGCGGGGCAGAGGGTTCCTACGAGCAGTACTTC. Translated, it gives CASGAEGSYEQYF.

The CDR3 nucleotides are TGTGCCAGCAGTTTCCTGAGCGGGAGTAGCCCCGGGGAGCTGTTTTTT. It yields the protein CASSFLSGSSPGELFF. V gene TRBV6-5 combines with J gene TRBJ2-2; 8 nucleotides align to TRBD2. This CDR3 has 16 amino acids. With 4 bases clipped from V and 6 bases from J, the junction kept 10 bases outside the gene matches. CDR1 MNHEY and CDR2 SVGAGI come from the germline V gene.

The chain joins TRBV28 to TRBJ2-7; D is uncertain. The CDR3 covers 15 residues. Germline CDR1 is MDHEN and CDR2 is SYDVKM. The V end was cut by 4 bases, the J end by 7 bases, with 20 bases between. In DNA, the CDR3 is TGTGCCAGCAGTTCTTCTGCAGACGGCCTCAGGGAGCAGTACTTC. This sequence encodes CASSSSADGLREQYF.

The V gene is TRBV5-1, the J gene TRBJ1-5, with a tentative D call TRBD1 (5 bases). The CDR3 has 15 residues. From germline, CDR1 is SGHRS and CDR2 YFSETQ. The V end was cut by 5 bases, the J end by 0 bases, with 12 bases between. CDR3 in amino acids: CASRNGTSSNQPQHF. The CDR3 nucleotides are TGCGCCAGCAGGAATGGGACTTCTAGCAATCAGCCCCAGCATTTT.

In the case of this clone: The sample has other DNA sequences that encode this CDR3 too. V is TRBV7-9 and J is TRBJ2-1; 11 bases are a match to TRBD2. CDR1 SEHNR and CDR2 FQNEAQ come from the germline V gene (reference sequence). The V gene end was trimmed by 5 bases and the J gene end by 4 bases; junction bases not matched to a gene: 4. The CDR3 is made up of 15 amino acids. This CDR3 is CASSPGLAGYNEQFF. CDR3 DNA sequence: TGTGCCAGCAGCCCCGGACTAGCGGGTTACAATGAGCAGTTCTTC.

The V gene is TRBV4-3, the J gene TRBJ2-1; either TRBD1 or TRBD2 may fit D (6 bases each). The germline CDR1 and CDR2 sequences are LGHNA and YSLEER. The CDR3 has 17 amino acids. Trimming cost V 1 base and J 5 bases, with 18 bases left between them. The CDR3 is CASSQGIGPGANNEQFF. CDR3 DNA: TGCGCCAGCAGCCAAGGGATCGGTCCGGGGGCCAACAATGAGCAGTTCTTC.

The V call is TRBV9, the J call TRBJ2-7; weak D call: TRBD2 (5 bases). Trimming stripped 0 bases from V and 6 bases from J, with 19 bases between. This CDR3 contains 16 residues. The germline gives CDR1 SGDLS, CDR2 YYNGEE. This CDR3 reads CASSVDASGTTPEQYF. The CDR3 DNA follows: TGTGCCAGCAGCGTAGATGCGAGCGGAACCACCCCCGAGCAGTACTTC. Supplemented by reference TRBV9 and TRBJ2-7, the full variable domain reads DSGVTQTPKHLITATGQRVTLRCSPRSGDLSVYWYQQSLDQGLQFLIQYYNGEERAKGNILERFSAQQFPDLHSELNLSSLELGDSALYFCASSVDASGTTPEQYFGPGTRLTVT.

This sequence joins TRBV11-3 and TRBJ2-3; D gene ambiguous. From germline, CDR1 is SGHNT and CDR2 YENEEA. CDR3 length: 15 amino acids. The ends were cut back, 1 base at V and 6 bases at J, with 14 bases in the middle. The CDR3 sequence: CASSLGQPEADTQYF. CDR3 sequence (DNA): TGTGCCAGCAGCTTAGGGCAGCCAGAGGCGGATACGCAGTATTTT.

The chain links TRBV19 to TRBJ1-2, with D hard to call. Germline V gene data show CDR1 as LNHDA and CDR2 as SQIVND (reference sequence). V was clipped by 6 bases and J by 7 bases, with 15 bases between them. This CDR3 region has 13 residues. The CDR3 here is CASSDRPVGGYTF. For the CDR3, the DNA is TGTGCCAGTAGCGATCGGCCCGTAGGTGGCTACACCTTC.

The V gene is TRBV28, the J gene TRBJ1-5; 8 positions agree with TRBD1. The trim removed 9 bases at V and 6 bases at J, leaving 4 bases unmatched. Germline V lookup: CDR1 MDHEN, CDR2 SYDVKM. The CDR3 is made up of 12 amino acids. The CDR3 spells CASMTGVQPQHF. The DNA of the CDR3 is TGTGCCAGTATGACAGGGGTTCAGCCCCAGCATTTT.